The clone carrying this T cell receptor (beta chain) has a handful of counts. Its antigen is currently unknown. The data originate from a study of long-term antiretroviral therapy in people with HIV. Study findings and constraints: The study found that diversity rose after ART but stayed below transplant donor controls. Among HIV repertoires, CDR3 length ranges were narrower than those of controls.

Germline assignment: CDR1 SSHAT and CDR2 FNYEAQ (reference sequence). The CDR3 has 13 residues. Trimming took 4 bases from V and 6 from J, leaving 13 bases between them. Survey-level resolution applied to immunoSEQ assay v3.0. Libraries were prepared by immunoSEQ multiplex PCR; TCRdb keeps only in-frame clonotypes and omits some of them. This repertoire shows 30,000 or so clones, 65% to 85% found once; its top ten account for 5.5% to 7%. Participants who had HIV were, without exception, treated in the United States. Ahead of DNA extraction, samples held roughly 0.95-11 million cryopreserved PBMC each.

The material was unsorted PBMCs, obtained 0.4 years after starting antiretroviral therapy. This receptor was taken from a man aged 18-30 years with HIV. The chain has TRBV7-7 and TRBJ2-7; unclear D gene. The CDR3 loop reads CASSSVMAAEQYF. The CDR3 nucleotides read TGTGCCAGCAGCTCAGTTATGGCCGCCGAGCAGTACTTC. The variable domain in full, completed from reference TRBV7-7 and TRBJ2-7, reads GAGVSQSPRYKVTKRGQDVTLRCDPISSHATLYWYQQALGQGPEFLTYFNYEAQPDKSGLPSDRFSAERPEGSISTLTIQRTEQRDSAMYRCASSSVMAAEQYFGPGTRLTVT.